The T cell receptor (beta chain) described here comes from a study of blood T cell repertoires in COVID-19. Study details: Collection of acute and convalescent COVID-19 samples took place in the United States, Italy and Spain. In each case, the material was cDNA or gDNA derived from T cells, B-cell-depleted T cells, or PBMCs.

Original processing notes: Reference gene primer amplification gave nucleated cell count estimates. TCRdb's copy holds only in-frame clones and misses some; the assay was immunoSEQ multiplex PCR. D and trimming were read from the DNA, whereas the V and J calls and clone size are those reported in that table. In the table there are about 100,000 clones, 90% to 95% of which are singletons. CDR3 size: 15 residues. Looked up from germline, CDR1 is LNHNV and CDR2 is YYDKDF (reference sequence). Deletions cut 0 bases from V and 5 bases from J, with 13 bases between. This sequence originates from a man in his sixties with acute or convalescent COVID-19. Specimen: peripheral blood. This sequence joins TRBV15 and TRBJ1-1, with a tentative D call TRBD1 (5 bases). CDR3 sequence: CATSRDIGEGTEAFF. The CDR3 DNA reads TGTGCCACCAGCAGAGATATAGGGGAGGGGACTGAAGCTTTCTTT.